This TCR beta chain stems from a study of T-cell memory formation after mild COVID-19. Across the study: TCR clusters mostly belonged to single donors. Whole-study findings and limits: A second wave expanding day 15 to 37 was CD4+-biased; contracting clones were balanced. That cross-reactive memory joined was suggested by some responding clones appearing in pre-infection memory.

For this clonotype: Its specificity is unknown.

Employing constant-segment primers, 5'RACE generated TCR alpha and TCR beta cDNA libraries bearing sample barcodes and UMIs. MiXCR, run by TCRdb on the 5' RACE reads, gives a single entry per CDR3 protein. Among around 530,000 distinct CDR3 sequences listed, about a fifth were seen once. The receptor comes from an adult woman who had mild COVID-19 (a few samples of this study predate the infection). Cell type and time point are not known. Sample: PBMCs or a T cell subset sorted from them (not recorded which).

For the CDR3, the DNA is TGTGCCAGCAGTTACGGTCAGGGAAGGGAGGATACGCAGTATTTT. Protein: CASSYGQGREDTQYF. The rearrangement links TRBV6-6 to TRBJ2-3; D is perhaps TRBD1 or TRBD2 (5 bases each). Germline CDR1 MNHNY, CDR2 SVGAGI (reference sequence). V lost 2 bases and J lost 6, with 15 bases in between. The CDR3 consists of 15 residues.